This note documents a single T cell receptor (beta chain) sequence. Profiled with immunoSEQ multiplex PCR; TCRdb holds only in-frame clones, not every one. In the table there are 25,000 to 35,000 clones, more than 85% of which are singletons. The source of the sample is a study of T cell changes during pregnancy in multiple sclerosis. Germline V gives CDR1 SQVTM, CDR2 ANQGSEA. Deletions cut 0 bases from V and 0 bases from J, with 9 bases between. The CDR3 runs to 14 residues. The chain carries TRBV29-1 and TRBJ2-7; D gene unclear. This TCR was sampled from a female donor in good health, enrolled as a control in a pregnancy study. Sequenced material: CD4+ T cells from peripheral blood mononuclear cells, taken in the first trimester of pregnancy. The DNA for the CDR3 is TGCAGCGTTGAAGATCGACGGAGCTCCTACGAGCAGTACTTC. This encodes CSVEDRRSSYEQYF.